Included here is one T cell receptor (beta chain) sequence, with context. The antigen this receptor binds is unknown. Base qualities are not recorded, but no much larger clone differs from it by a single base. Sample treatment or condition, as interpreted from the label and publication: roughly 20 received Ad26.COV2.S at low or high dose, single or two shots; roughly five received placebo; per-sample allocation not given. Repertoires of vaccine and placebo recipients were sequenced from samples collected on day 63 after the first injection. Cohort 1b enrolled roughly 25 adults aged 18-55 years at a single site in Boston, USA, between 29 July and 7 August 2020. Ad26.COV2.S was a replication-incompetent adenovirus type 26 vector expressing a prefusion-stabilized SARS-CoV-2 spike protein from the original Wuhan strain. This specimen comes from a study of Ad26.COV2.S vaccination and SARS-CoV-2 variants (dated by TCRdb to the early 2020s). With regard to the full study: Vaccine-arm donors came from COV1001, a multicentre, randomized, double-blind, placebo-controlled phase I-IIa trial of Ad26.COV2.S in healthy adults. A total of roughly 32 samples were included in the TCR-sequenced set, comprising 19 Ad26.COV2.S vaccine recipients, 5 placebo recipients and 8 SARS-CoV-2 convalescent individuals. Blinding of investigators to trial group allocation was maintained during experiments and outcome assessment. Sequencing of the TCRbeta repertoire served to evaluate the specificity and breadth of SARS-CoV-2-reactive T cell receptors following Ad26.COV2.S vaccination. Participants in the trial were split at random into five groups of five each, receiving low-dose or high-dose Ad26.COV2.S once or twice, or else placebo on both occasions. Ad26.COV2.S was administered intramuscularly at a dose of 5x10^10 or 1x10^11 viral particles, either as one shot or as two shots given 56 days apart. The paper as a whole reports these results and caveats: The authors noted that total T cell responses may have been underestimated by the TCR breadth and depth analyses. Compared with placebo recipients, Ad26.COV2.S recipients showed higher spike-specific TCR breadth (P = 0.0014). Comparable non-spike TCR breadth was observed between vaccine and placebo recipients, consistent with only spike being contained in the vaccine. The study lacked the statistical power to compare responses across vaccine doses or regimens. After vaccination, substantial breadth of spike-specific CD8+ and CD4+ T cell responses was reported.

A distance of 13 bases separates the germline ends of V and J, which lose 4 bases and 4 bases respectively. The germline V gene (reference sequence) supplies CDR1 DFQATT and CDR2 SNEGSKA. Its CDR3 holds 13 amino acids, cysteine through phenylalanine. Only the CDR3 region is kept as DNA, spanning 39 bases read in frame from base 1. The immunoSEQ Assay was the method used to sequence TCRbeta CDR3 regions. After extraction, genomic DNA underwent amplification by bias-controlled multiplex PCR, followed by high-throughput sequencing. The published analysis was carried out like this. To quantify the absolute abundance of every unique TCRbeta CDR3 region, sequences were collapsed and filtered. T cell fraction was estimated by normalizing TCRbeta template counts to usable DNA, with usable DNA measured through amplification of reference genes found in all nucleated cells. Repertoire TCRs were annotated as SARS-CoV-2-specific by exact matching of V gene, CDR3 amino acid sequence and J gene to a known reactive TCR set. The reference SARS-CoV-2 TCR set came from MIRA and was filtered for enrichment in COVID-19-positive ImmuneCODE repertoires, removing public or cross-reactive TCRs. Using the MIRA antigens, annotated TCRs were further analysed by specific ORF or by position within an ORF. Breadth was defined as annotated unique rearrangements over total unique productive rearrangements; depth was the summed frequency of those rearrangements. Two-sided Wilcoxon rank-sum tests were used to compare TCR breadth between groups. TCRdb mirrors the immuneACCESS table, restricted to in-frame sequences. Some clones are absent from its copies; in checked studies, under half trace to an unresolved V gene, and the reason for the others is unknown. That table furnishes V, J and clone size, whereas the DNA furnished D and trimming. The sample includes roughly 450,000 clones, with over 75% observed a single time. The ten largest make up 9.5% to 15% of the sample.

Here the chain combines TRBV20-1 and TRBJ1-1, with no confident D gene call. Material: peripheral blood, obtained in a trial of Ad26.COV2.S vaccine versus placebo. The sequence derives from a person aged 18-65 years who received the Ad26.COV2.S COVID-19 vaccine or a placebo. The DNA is TGCAGTGCTATTGATACTCCGGGCACTGAAGCTTTCTTT. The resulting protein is CSAIDTPGTEAFF.